This T cell receptor beta chain came from a study of cytomegalovirus exposure and HLA in healthy donors. Findings and caveats of the study: Overall, around 160 TCR beta chains were annotated as cytomegalovirus-associated.

TCRdb's copy holds only in-frame clones and misses some; the assay was immunoSEQ multiplex PCR. This sample has hundreds of thousands of clones, with roughly 84% found just once. Comments on this clone: Its antigen is currently unknown.

The sequence was obtained from a man in his late teens or twenties in good health and CMV-seropositive. The specimen was PBMCs.

The DNA for the CDR3 is TGTGCCAGTAAGGGCCTCCGGACAGGGATCTATGGCTACACCTTC. Translating gives CASKGLRTGIYGYTF. The rearrangement uses TRBV19 and TRBJ1-2, with 8 bases lining up with TRBD1. J gave up 4 bases and V 7 bases, and 11 bases lay outside the gene matches. CDR3 size: 15 residues. CDR1 is LNHDA, CDR2 SQIVND, per germline (reference sequence).